This T cell receptor (beta chain) was recorded in a study of T cells after yellow fever vaccination. As for the study in general: Preparation of the low-cell-number fractions used SMART-Seq v4 Ultra Low Input.

At least ten counts were recorded for this clonotype. The target antigen is unknown. The V gene's germline CDR1 is MNHEY and CDR2 SVGAGI. This CDR3 spans 15 amino acids. V lost 7 bases, J lost 0 bases, and 13 bases lay in between. Via MiXCR, TCRdb re-called the 5' RACE reads, giving one row per CDR3 protein. The top ten clones hold approximately 2.5% of a sample with over 150,000 distinct CDR3 sequences, under 7.5% of them seen once. Study-wide findings and caveats: It was a small share of clonotypes that appeared in both CD4 and CD8 compartments. One caveat is that FACS-sorted repertoires could contain abundant clonotypes contaminating from the bulk population. Booster samples showed a return of most primary-vaccination clones (roughly 96% CD4, approximately 88% CD8).

Sequencing was performed on CD4+ T cells sorted from PBMCs, taken 4 to 5 days after the first yellow fever vaccination. This sequence was found in a man younger than 35 who received the YFV17D yellow fever vaccine. The chain recombines TRBV6-5 with TRBJ2-4, with a weak D call TRBD2 (5 bases). The CDR3 loop reads CASTGLGQAKNIQYF. DNA for the CDR3: TGTGCCAGCACAGGACTGGGCCAAGCCAAAAACATTCAGTACTTC.